This record looks at one T cell receptor (beta chain) sequence and its context. These data belong to a study of shared clonotypes between healthy human individuals. This table comes from immunoSEQ multiplex PCR, and its TCRdb copy is limited to in-frame clones, with some not included. Counted here are 2,100,000 or so clones, approximately 94% occurring once; the ten biggest clones make up more than 0.1%. Germline V gene sequence: CDR1 SQVTM, CDR2 ANQGSEA. The CDR3 has 13 residues. Trimming stripped 6 bases from V and 1 base from J, with 12 bases between. The source of this sequence is a man aged 18-30 years in good health. The rearrangement links TRBV29-1 to TRBJ1-1; D may be TRBD1 (5 bases). Sequencing was done on a sample of naive CD4+ T cells sorted from blood. Subset defined: CD45RA+ positively selected. CDR3: CSVSTGPNTEAFF. The CDR3 nucleotides read TGCAGCGTGTCCACGGGACCGAACACTGAAGCTTTCTTT.